This TCR beta chain was captured by sequencing in a study of blood T cell repertoires in COVID-19. At the level of the study: Material from acute and convalescent COVID-19 was sourced from the United States, Italy and Spain. T cells, B-cell-depleted T cells, or PBMCs provided the cDNA or gDNA that served as material.

Germline V gives CDR1 SGHRS, CDR2 YFSETQ. Deletions cut 0 bases from V and 3 bases from J, with 7 bases between. This CDR3 contains 14 residues. In the authors' methods: Estimation of nucleated cell counts was performed using reference gene primer amplification. Sequencing was performed with immunoSEQ multiplex PCR; in TCRdb, only in-frame clones are kept and a portion is missing. That table is the source of V, J and clone size, and D and trimming were worked out from the DNA. The table records 40,000 to 45,000 clones, approximately 90% of them present only once. The TCR originated in a man between 60 and 75 years old with acute or convalescent COVID-19. Sequencing was done on a sample of peripheral blood. The chain uses TRBV5-1 and TRBJ1-3; no definite D call. CDR3: CASSLDSYGNTIYF. CDR3 DNA sequence: TGCGCCAGCAGCTTGGATAGCTATGGAAACACCATATATTTT.